This TCR beta chain was identified in a study of identical twins. Points from the study as a whole: Its conclusions, products of cross-sectional statistical analysis, did not come from following the same donors.

About this clonotype: Its cognate antigen is unknown.

TCRdb used MiXCR to reprocess the 5' RACE reads, holding one entry per CDR3 protein. The table lists some 500,000 distinct CDR3 sequences, about 14% of them singletons, with roughly 0.5% in the top ten. The CDR3 is made up of 15 amino acids. Germline lookup yields CDR1 DFQATT and CDR2 SNEGSKA (reference sequence). Trimming at V came to 1 base and at J to 0 bases, leaving 6 bases not matched to a gene. A further study also used this sample, focusing on yellow fever vaccine responses in identical twins.

The source material was CD4+ T cells sorted from blood. This clonotype originated in a woman younger than 35 in good health. The chain is built from TRBV20-1 and TRBJ2-7, with 7 nucleotides matching TRBD1. CDR3: CSARVPTGSSYEQYF. The CDR3 DNA sequence: TGCAGTGCTAGAGTTCCGACAGGGAGCTCCTACGAGCAGTACTTC.